What follows are 26 T cell receptor beta chains derived from one specimen sequenced in a study of T cells after yellow fever vaccination. TCRdb recomputed calls from the 5' RACE reads with MiXCR, one row per CDR3 protein. The data contain about 360,000 distinct CDR3 sequences, roughly 6.2% of them singletons. Sequencing was performed on PBMCs, taken 5 days after the yellow fever booster vaccination. These receptors were collected from a man aged 25-45 years who received the YFV17D yellow fever vaccine.

This rearrangement joins TRBV20-1 to TRBJ2-7; 7 nucleotides agree with TRBD1. J was trimmed by 2 bases and V by 6 bases; bases with no gene match: 10. The CDR3 loop spans 14 amino acids. The germline CDR1 and CDR2 sequences are DFQATT and SNEGSKA (reference sequence). CDR3 bases: TGCAGTGCAACTACAGGGGCGTTCCCCTACGAGCAGTACTTC. Translated, it gives CSATTGAFPYEQYF.

The chain recombines TRBV4-3 with TRBJ1-5; TRBD1 matches 7 bases. Germline CDR1 reads LGHNA; CDR2 reads YSLEER. The CDR3 length is 14 residues. V shed 6 bases and J 6 bases; nucleotides not matched to a gene: 8. The CDR3 here is CASSQRPGGQPQHF. The DNA for the CDR3 is TGCGCCAGCAGTCAAAGACCAGGGGGTCAGCCCCAGCATTTT.

This clonotype was recorded at least ten times. The chain uses TRBV20-1 and TRBJ1-2; D is perhaps TRBD1 (5 bases). The CDR3 totals 11 residues. Germline-derived CDR1 and CDR2 are DFQATT and SNEGSKA (reference sequence). In DNA, the CDR3 is TGCGGGGCCTCCGGAAGATATGGCTACACCTTC. Amino acid sequence: CGASGRYGYTF.

The chain uses TRBV7-3 and TRBJ2-3, with D maybe TRBD2 (5 bases). V was cut by 7 bases and J by 5 bases, with 16 bases left in between. The CDR3 totals 14 residues. Germline CDR1 is SGHTA and CDR2 is FQGTGA. The DNA of the CDR3 is TGTGCCAGCAAACTTGGCGGGTCAGGAGATACGCAGTATTTT. Residues: CASKLGGSGDTQYF.

The chain links TRBV10-3 to TRBJ2-1; the match to TRBD2 covers 13 bases. Germline values: CDR1 ENHRY, CDR2 SYGVKD. This CDR3 contains 16 residues. J lost 9 bases, V lost 2 bases, and 7 bases had no gene match. The CDR3 is CAISESTSGRASEQFF. The DNA of the CDR3 is TGTGCCATCAGTGAGAGCACTAGCGGGAGGGCCAGTGAGCAGTTCTTC.

The V call is TRBV29-1, the J call TRBJ2-1, with 7 bases lining up with TRBD2. The CDR3 extends over 15 amino acids. CDR1 SQVTM and CDR2 ANQGSEA come from the germline V gene. V was clipped by 3 bases and J by 10 bases; unmatched bases: 15. The CDR3 is CSVDAAGTVGGEQFF. The CDR3 DNA is TGCAGCGTTGACGCTGCCGGGACGGTGGGAGGGGAGCAGTTCTTC.

In its sample, this clonotype was seen many times. J is TRBJ2-7 and V is TRBV7-2; 8 positions agree with TRBD2. The V and J ends lost 3 bases and 4 bases, in that order; junction bases with no gene match: 5. This CDR3 region has 14 residues. In germline, CDR1 is SGHTA, CDR2 FQGNSA. In DNA form, the CDR3 reads TGTGCCAGCAGCTTTCAGCGGGAGAAGTACGAGCAGTACTTC. This encodes CASSFQREKYEQYF. Variable domain in full (rest from reference TRBV7-2 and TRBJ2-7): GAGVSQSPSNKVTEKGKDVELRCDPISGHTALYWYRQSLGQGLEFLIYFQGNSAPDKSGLPSDRFSAERTGGSVSTLTIQRTQQEDSAVYLCASSFQREKYEQYFGPGTRLTVT.

This clonotype occurred a few times. The chain is built from TRBV4-3 and TRBJ2-1, with 8 bases identical to TRBD2. Germline V lookup: CDR1 LGHNA, CDR2 YSLEER. This CDR3 has 18 residues. V was pared by 3 bases and J by 6 bases, with 16 bases of the junction left unmatched. The CDR3 DNA is TGCGCCAGCAGCCAGGGGTGGGTTGGATCGGGAGGGAGCAATGAGCAGTTCTTC. It is translated as CASSQGWVGSGGSNEQFF.

This clonotype appeared many times. This chain uses TRBV7-2 with TRBJ2-7, with 8 bases identical to TRBD2. This CDR3 comprises 17 residues. The V and J ends lost 5 bases and 0 bases, in that order; junction bases with no gene match: 12. CDR1 and CDR2 from the germline V gene are SGHTA and FQGNSA. In DNA, the CDR3 is TGTGCCAGCAGCCCGCCACTAGCGGCCGGGAGCTCCTACGAGCAGTACTTC. It codes for CASSPPLAAGSSYEQYF.

V gene TRBV10-3 combines with J gene TRBJ2-7; D unresolved. In germline, CDR1 is ENHRY, CDR2 SYGVKD. The CDR3 sequence is 11 residues long. V was pared by 3 bases and J by 4 bases, with 4 bases between. CDR3 in amino acids: CAISDEYEQYF. For the CDR3, the DNA is TGTGCCATCAGTGATGAATACGAGCAGTACTTC.

The chain employs TRBV20-1 and TRBJ2-7, with 9 bases aligning to TRBD2. Per germline, CDR1 DFQATT and CDR2 SNEGSKA (reference sequence). V was pared by 5 bases and J by 6 bases, with 11 bases of the junction left unmatched. This CDR3 has 14 residues. The chain's CDR3 is CSAVSPTSGGEQYF. CDR3 bases: TGCAGTGCTGTGAGTCCGACTAGCGGAGGCGAGCAGTACTTC.

The rearrangement joins TRBV4-3 to TRBJ2-3, with D perhaps TRBD2 (6 bases). V was trimmed by 0 bases and J by 5 bases, leaving 6 bases between them. The CDR3 is 13 residues long. The V gene's germline CDR1 is LGHNA and CDR2 YSLEER. CDR3 sequence (DNA): TGCGCCAGCAGCCAAGAGGGGGGAGATACGCAGTATTTT. It specifies CASSQEGGDTQYF.

CDR3 sequence: CASSFKQNNSPLHF. CDR3 sequence (DNA): TGTGCCAGCAGTTTTAAACAGAATAATTCACCCCTCCACTTT. The chain joins TRBV12-3 or TRBV12-4 to TRBJ1-6; D not resolved. V was trimmed by 3 bases and J by 5 bases, leaving 8 bases between them. This CDR3 has 14 residues.

The chain employs TRBV11-2 and TRBJ1-5; no clear D gene. In germline, CDR1 is SGHAT, CDR2 FQNNGV. V lost 6 bases to trimming and J lost 10 bases, with 22 bases between them. CDR3 length equals 15 residues. The CDR3 nucleotides read TGTGCCAGCAGTACAACAGTGACGCCCTTGATACCCCAGCATTTT. This gives the protein CASSTTVTPLIPQHF.

This clonotype was observed at least ten times. V gene TRBV7-7 combines with J gene TRBJ2-2, with D perhaps matching TRBD2 (6 bases). Per the germline V gene, CDR1 is SSHAT and CDR2 is FNYEAQ (reference sequence). The CDR3 spans 14 residues. V was shortened by 5 bases and J by 2 bases, with 9 bases between the two germline ends. The CDR3 DNA follows: TGTGCCAGCAGCATCACTAGCAACACCGGGGAGCTGTTTTTT. Encoded protein: CASSITSNTGELFF.

At least ten counts were recorded for this clonotype. The rearrangement joins TRBV4-3 to TRBJ2-7; D is perhaps TRBD2 (5 bases). The CDR3 runs 15 residues. The germline gives CDR1 LGHNA, CDR2 YSLEER. V was trimmed by 0 bases and J by 3 bases, leaving 12 bases between them. In DNA form, the CDR3 reads TGCGCCAGCAGCCAAGATAGAGGGCTCTTCTACGAGCAGTACTTC. Encoded protein: CASSQDRGLFYEQYF.

This clonotype was recorded many times. V usage is TRBV6-1 and J usage is TRBJ1-1; D gene unclear. The CDR3 sequence is 14 residues long. Trimming shortened V by 7 bases and J by 5 bases, and 17 bases separated the two germline ends. Germline CDR1 and CDR2: MNHNS and SASEGT. In DNA, the CDR3 is TGTGCCAGCAAGATAAGGTTGATGTCGACTGAAGCTTTCTTT. It codes for CASKIRLMSTEAFF.

This clonotype showed up just a few times. The gene calls are TRBV18 and TRBJ2-1; 15 nucleotides line up with TRBD2. The length of the CDR3 is 15 residues. With 3 bases clipped from V and 9 bases from J, the junction kept 3 bases outside the gene matches. CDR1 is KGHSH and CDR2 is LQKENI in the germline V gene. The CDR3 region has the DNA TGTGCCAGCTCACCGGGACTAGCGGGAGGTCTTGAGCAGTTCTTC. This encodes CASSPGLAGGLEQFF.

This clonotype appeared many times. The chain couples TRBV7-2 to TRBJ2-2; a weak D match, TRBD2 (5 bases). This CDR3 comprises 13 residues. Per the germline V gene, CDR1 is SGHTA and CDR2 is FQGNSA. Trimming removed 3 bases from V and 7 bases from J, with 9 bases in between. In nucleotides, the CDR3 is TGTGCCAGCAGCTTCCGGGATGGCGGGGAGCTGTTTTTT. Its protein product is CASSFRDGGELFF.

In this sample, this clonotype turned up a few times. The V gene is TRBV7-9, the J gene TRBJ1-1; no reliable D call. Trimming pared 1 base from V and 14 bases from J, leaving 5 bases between. Germline V gene data show CDR1 as SEHNR and CDR2 as FQNEAQ (reference sequence). There are 9 residues in the CDR3. The CDR3 reads CASSLDLFF. CDR3 bases: TGTGCCAGCAGCTTAGATCTGTTCTTT.

There are a few counts of this clonotype. One end of the junction fails to match germline, which may point to a read error. The V gene is TRBV7-2, the J gene TRBJ2-5; 7 nucleotides line up with TRBD2. Germline loops: CDR1 SGHTA, CDR2 FQGNSA. This CDR3 is built from 10 residues. CDR3 in amino acids: CASSLGGTNF. DNA of the CDR3: TGTGCCAGCAGCTTGGGGGGGACCAACTTC.

At least ten counts were recorded for this clonotype. The rearrangement links TRBV27 to TRBJ2-2, with unresolved D. The CDR3 runs to 13 residues. CDR1 is MNHEY, CDR2 SMNVEV, per germline (reference sequence). The V end was cut by 3 bases, the J end by 6 bases, with 8 bases between. The CDR3 loop is CASSFLDAGELFF. CDR3 coding DNA: TGTGCCAGCAGTTTCTTGGACGCCGGGGAGCTGTTTTTT.

This clonotype was seen repeatedly, ten times or more. The chain recombines TRBV10-3 with TRBJ2-3; no definite D call. The V end was cut by 4 bases, the J end by 4 bases, with 6 bases between. From germline, CDR1 is ENHRY and CDR2 SYGVKD. There are 12 residues in the CDR3. The CDR3 DNA reads TGTGCCATCAGTGGAGACCCAGATACGCAGTATTTT. Encoded protein: CAISGDPDTQYF.

This sequence joins TRBV5-8 and TRBJ2-5, with D possibly TRBD2 on 5 matching bases. Germline CDR1 is SGHTS and CDR2 is YDEGEE. The CDR3 length is 17 residues. Trimming cost V 4 bases and J 0 bases, with 19 bases left between them. CDR3 in amino acids: CASSVGPHWEYQETQYF. In DNA, the CDR3 is TGTGCCAGCAGCGTAGGGCCGCATTGGGAGTACCAAGAGACCCAGTACTTC. The complete variable domain, with remaining parts taken from reference TRBV5-8 and TRBJ2-5, reads EAGVTQSPTHLIKTRGQQATLRCSPISGHTSVYWYQQALGLGLQFLLWYDEGEERNRGNFPPRFSGRQFPNYSSELNVNALELEDSALYLCASSVGPHWEYQETQYFGPGTRLLVL.

J is TRBJ2-1 and V is TRBV5-4; D not certain. Trimming took off 4 bases at V and 2 bases at J, with 13 bases between the two ends. Germline V gene lookup returns CDR1 SGHNT and CDR2 YYREEE (reference sequence). This CDR3 spans 15 amino acids. The CDR3 protein is CASSASLSAYNEQFF. The CDR3 DNA sequence: TGTGCCAGCAGCGCTAGTTTGTCGGCCTACAATGAGCAGTTCTTC.

The rearrangement joins TRBV20-1 to TRBJ2-5; 9 nucleotides agree with TRBD1. The CDR3 has 15 residues. V trimming: 6 bases; J trimming: 4 bases; junction bases outside the gene matches: 12. Germline lookup yields CDR1 DFQATT and CDR2 SNEGSKA (reference sequence). This CDR3 is CSAPRGTGNGETQYF. The CDR3, as DNA: TGCAGTGCCCCCCGCGGGACAGGGAACGGAGAGACCCAGTACTTC.